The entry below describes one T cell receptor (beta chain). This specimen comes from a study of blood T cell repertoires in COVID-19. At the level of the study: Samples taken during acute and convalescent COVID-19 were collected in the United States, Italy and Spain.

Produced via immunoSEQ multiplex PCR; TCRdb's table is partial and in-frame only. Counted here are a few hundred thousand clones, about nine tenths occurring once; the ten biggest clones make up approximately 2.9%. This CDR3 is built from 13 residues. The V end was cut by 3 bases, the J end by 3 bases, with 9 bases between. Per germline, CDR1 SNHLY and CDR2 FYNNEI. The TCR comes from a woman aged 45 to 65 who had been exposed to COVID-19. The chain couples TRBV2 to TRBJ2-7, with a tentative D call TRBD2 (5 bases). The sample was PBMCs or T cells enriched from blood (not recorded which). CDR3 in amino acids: CASSDGGFYEQYF. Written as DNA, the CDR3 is TGTGCCAGCAGTGACGGAGGTTTCTACGAGCAGTACTTC.